These 24 T cell receptor beta chains share one sample of origin, sequenced in a study of radiotherapy plus CTLA-4 blockade in lung cancer. This table comes from immunoSEQ multiplex PCR, and its TCRdb copy is limited to in-frame clones, with some not included. The sample lists tens of thousands of clones; 60% to 85% were seen once. Sequencing was performed on peripheral blood, taken from a patient treated with radiotherapy plus ipilimumab. The receptor set was obtained from a human donor with non-small cell lung cancer who had a partial response to radiotherapy plus ipilimumab. Some clones in this sample may be carry-over from other donors' samples.

The chain is built from TRBV6-1 and TRBJ1-1; D might be TRBD1 (5 bases). Germline CDR1 is MNHNS and CDR2 is SASEGT. The V end lost 5 bases, the J end lost 0 bases, and 10 bases lay between the germline ends. The CDR3 has 14 amino acids. For the CDR3, the DNA is TGTGCCAGCAGTCAGGGTTCGGTGAACACTGAAGCTTTCTTT. Its protein is CASSQGSVNTEAFF.

J is TRBJ1-4 and V is TRBV19, with 7 bases fitting TRBD1. Germline V gene lookup returns CDR1 LNHDA and CDR2 SQIVND (reference sequence). This CDR3 spans 17 amino acids. With V trimmed by 10 bases and J by 3 bases, 17 bases remained unmatched. The DNA of the CDR3 is TGTGCCACGAGACAGGGACTTCTTGGGGGCGCTAATGAAAAACTGTTTTTT. Translated, it gives CATRQGLLGGANEKLFF.

The chain couples TRBV15 to TRBJ2-1, with 8 bases identical to TRBD1. J lost 8 bases, V lost 0 bases, and 9 bases had no gene match. Germline V CDR1 and CDR2: LNHNV, YYDKDF (reference sequence). The CDR3 is made up of 16 amino acids. The CDR3 loop reads CATSRDQGAPGDEQFF. The CDR3 DNA reads TGTGCCACCAGCAGAGATCAGGGGGCGCCCGGGGATGAGCAGTTCTTC.

This chain uses TRBV19 with TRBJ2-4; 7 bases are shared with TRBD1. The CDR3 consists of 16 residues. Germline V gene lookup returns CDR1 LNHDA and CDR2 SQIVND (reference sequence). V dropped 4 bases and J dropped 6; count of bases not matched to a gene: 12. The CDR3 DNA sequence: TGTGCCAGTAGTACCCGGACAGGCGAGGGGTTAAACATTCAGTACTTC. This translates into CASSTRTGEGLNIQYF.

This clone appeared a few times. The chain is built from TRBV6-5 and TRBJ2-1, with TRBD2 matching 13 bases. With V trimmed by 5 bases and J by 15 bases, 10 bases remained unmatched. The CDR3 covers 14 residues. The germline V gene encodes CDR1 MNHEY and CDR2 SVGAGI. The CDR3 bases are TGTGCCAGCAGTAGCGGACTAGCGGGGGCCAACCCGTTCTTC. Translation gives CASSSGLAGANPFF.

This chain joins TRBV15 and TRBJ1-2; 10 bases align to TRBD1. Germline V CDR1 and CDR2: LNHNV, YYDKDF (reference sequence). The CDR3 has 17 amino acids. J was trimmed by 8 bases and V by 4 bases; bases with no gene match: 16. CDR3 region: CATSISGFGTGVRGYTF. In nucleotides, the CDR3 is TGTGCCACCAGCATATCCGGTTTTGGGACAGGGGTGAGGGGCTACACCTTC.

CDR3 residues: CASSLEGTGTYNEQFF. CDR3 bases: TGTGCCAGCAGCTTAGAAGGGACAGGGACCTACAATGAGCAGTTCTTC. The chain is built from TRBV7-6 and TRBJ2-1; 9 bases line up with TRBD1. Germline lookup yields CDR1 SGHVS and CDR2 FNYEAQ. The CDR3 runs 16 residues. The V segment lost 1 base and the J segment 2 bases; nucleotides outside the gene matches: 3.

The genes are TRBV19 and TRBJ1-5; TRBD1 is a possible D gene (6 bases). This CDR3 is 16 amino acids long. The germline V gene encodes CDR1 LNHDA and CDR2 SQIVND (reference sequence). The V end lost 4 bases, the J end lost 0 bases, and 13 bases lay between the germline ends. CDR3 bases: TGTGCCAGTAGTAAACAGGGCCCGTATAGCAATCAGCCCCAGCATTTT. This gives the protein CASSKQGPYSNQPQHF.

The chain combines TRBV10-3 with TRBJ2-7; D is possibly TRBD2 (6 bases). The CDR3 contains 18 residues. V shed 10 bases and J shed 5 bases, with 33 bases lying between them. Germline V gene lookup returns CDR1 ENHRY and CDR2 SYGVKD. The CDR3, as DNA: TGTGCCACCGGACTAATCACCTTTATATTTGTGGAGCGAGACGAGCAGTACTTC. Protein product: CATGLITFIFVERDEQYF.

With regard to this clone: Other DNA sequences in the same sample also yield this CDR3. This chain links TRBV11-2 with TRBJ1-6; D is ambiguous. V lost 6 bases to trimming and J lost 0 bases, with 9 bases between them. Looked up from germline, CDR1 is SGHAT and CDR2 is FQNNGV. The CDR3 totals 15 residues. CDR3 in DNA: TGTGCCAGCAGGGAGATGTTCTCCTATAATTCACCCCTCCACTTT. This translates into CASREMFSYNSPLHF.

This chain uses TRBV6-1 with TRBJ1-3; 7 bases are shared with TRBD1. Germline V lookup: CDR1 MNHNS, CDR2 SASEGT. The CDR3 has 15 amino acids. The trim removed 5 bases at V and 1 base at J, leaving 5 bases unmatched. This CDR3 reads CASSPRTGSGNTIYF. CDR3 sequence (DNA): TGTGCCAGCAGTCCCCGGACAGGTTCTGGAAACACCATATATTTT.

The chain is built from TRBV7-6 and TRBJ1-1, with a tentative D call TRBD1 (5 bases). The germline V and J ends were trimmed by 5 bases and 1 base, with 14 bases remaining between them. Germline V gene lookup returns CDR1 SGHVS and CDR2 FNYEAQ. The CDR3 runs to 15 residues. The CDR3: CASSPLQAGNTEAFF. The CDR3 region has the DNA TGTGCCAGCAGCCCCCTACAGGCAGGGAACACTGAAGCTTTCTTT.

This clone came up a few times. CDR3 sequence: CASSLGSSGLTDTQYF. CDR3 bases: TGTGCCAGCAGCCTTGGGTCTAGCGGCCTCACAGATACGCAGTATTTT. This chain links TRBV13 with TRBJ2-3; TRBD2 agrees at 7 bases. With V trimmed by 5 bases and J by 2 bases, 10 bases remained unmatched. This CDR3 is built from 16 residues. From germline, CDR1 is PRHDT and CDR2 FYEKMQ (reference sequence).

This clone turned up a few times. V usage is TRBV27 and J usage is TRBJ2-7, with 11 bases lining up with TRBD1. Germline lookup yields CDR1 MNHEY and CDR2 SMNVEV (reference sequence). CDR3 length: 15 amino acids. With 5 bases clipped from V and 7 bases from J, the junction kept 10 bases outside the gene matches. This CDR3 reads CASSPADRGLWEQYF. CDR3 nucleotide sequence: TGTGCCAGCAGTCCTGCGGACAGGGGGCTGTGGGAGCAGTACTTC.

The table lists this clone with a few counts. This chain connects TRBV28 to TRBJ1-5, with D maybe TRBD1 (5 bases). This CDR3 comprises 17 residues. Germline lookup yields CDR1 MDHEN and CDR2 SYDVKM. Trimming removed 2 bases at V and 6 bases at J, with 20 bases between. CDR3 loop: CASSLRGRDISSQPQHF. CDR3 bases: TGTGCCAGCAGTTTAAGGGGCCGAGACATATCAAGTCAGCCCCAGCATTTT. Full variable domain (outside the CDR3, taken from reference TRBV28 and TRBJ1-5): DVKVTQSSRYLVKRTGEKVFLECVQDMDHENMFWYRQDPGLGLRLIYFSYDVKMKEKGDIPEGYSVSREKKERFSLILESASTNQTSMYLCASSLRGRDISSQPQHFGDGTRLSIL.

V usage is TRBV11-2 and J usage is TRBJ2-2; 9 positions agree with TRBD2. Per the germline V gene, CDR1 is SGHAT and CDR2 is FQNNGV. This CDR3 is built from 16 residues. Unmatched junction bases numbered 12, after V lost 5 bases and J lost 8 bases. CDR3: CASSTTSGHFGGELFF. CDR3 DNA: TGTGCCAGCAGCACCACTAGCGGGCACTTTGGTGGGGAGCTGTTTTTT. Using reference TRBV11-2 and TRBJ2-2 for the parts outside the CDR3, the full variable domain is EAGVAQSPRYKIIEKRQSVAFWCNPISGHATLYWYQQILGQGPKLLIQFQNNGVVDDSQLPKDRFSAERLKGVDSTLKIQPAKLEDSAVYLCASSTTSGHFGGELFFGEGSRLTVL.

The rearrangement joins TRBV29-1 to TRBJ2-2; 10 nucleotides match TRBD2. The CDR3 length is 17 residues. The V segment lost 1 base and the J segment 4 bases; nucleotides outside the gene matches: 9. Germline CDR1 SQVTM, CDR2 ANQGSEA. The CDR3, as DNA: TGCAGCGTTGAAGGGGTGGCGAGCGGGAGGGCCACCGGGGAGCTGTTTTTT. This sequence encodes CSVEGVASGRATGELFF.

This clone was counted a single time. The chain employs TRBV5-1 and TRBJ2-6; the D gene is possibly TRBD2 (6 bases). CDR1 is SGHRS and CDR2 is YFSETQ in the germline V gene. V lost 1 base, J lost 1 base, and 9 bases lay in between. The length of the CDR3 is 16 residues. The CDR3 here is CASSLFGSSGANVLTF. The CDR3, as DNA: TGCGCCAGCAGCTTGTTCGGGAGTTCTGGGGCCAACGTCCTGACTTTC.

The rearrangement uses TRBV9 and TRBJ2-1; tentatively, D is TRBD2 (5 bases). The CDR3 is 13 amino acids. Germline lookup yields CDR1 SGDLS and CDR2 YYNGEE. V lost 1 base and J lost 11, with 13 bases in between. The CDR3 sequence: CASSVHEREKQFF. The DNA of the CDR3 is TGTGCCAGCAGCGTACATGAAAGGGAGAAGCAGTTCTTC.

V and J are TRBV2 and TRBJ2-2, with 8 bases aligning to TRBD1. The trim removed 6 bases at V and 5 bases at J, leaving 5 bases unmatched. This CDR3 region has 14 residues. Germline CDR1 SNHLY, CDR2 FYNNEI. The CDR3 DNA reads TGTGCCAGCAGAGGGACAGGTGGGACCGGGGAGCTGTTTTTT. It yields the protein CASRGTGGTGELFF.

The chain couples TRBV11-3 to TRBJ2-2; possibly TRBD2 for D (5 bases). The ends were cut back, 0 bases at V and 5 bases at J, with 13 bases in the middle. This CDR3 has 16 amino acids. Germline V lookup: CDR1 SGHNT, CDR2 YENEEA. DNA of the CDR3: TGTGCCAGCAGCTTAGATCCCCTCTTAGCGACCGGGGAGCTGTTTTTT. As protein: CASSLDPLLATGELFF.

V gene TRBV6-1 combines with J gene TRBJ2-1, with a possible D match to TRBD1 (6 bases). Germline-derived CDR1 and CDR2 are MNHNS and SASEGT. V shed 8 bases and J shed 6 bases, with 20 bases lying between them. The CDR3 length is 15 residues. The CDR3 DNA follows: TGTGCCAGCGGAATGGACAGTGGATCAGGCAATGAGCAGTTCTTC. It specifies CASGMDSGSGNEQFF.

The V and J genes are TRBV28 and TRBJ1-2; 9 bases are a match to TRBD1. V was clipped by 7 bases and J by 2 bases; unmatched bases: 8. The germline CDR1 and CDR2 sequences are MDHEN and SYDVKM. The CDR3 covers 15 residues. CDR3 in amino acids: CASNRPGTGNYGYTF. The CDR3 nucleotides read TGTGCCAGCAACCGCCCGGGGACAGGGAACTATGGCTACACCTTC.

At least ten counts were recorded for this clone. The chain joins TRBV6-6 to TRBJ2-2; D not certain. Germline V gives CDR1 MNHNY, CDR2 SVGAGI (reference sequence). V was clipped by 5 bases and J by 4 bases, with 11 bases between them. This CDR3 contains 14 residues. For the CDR3, the DNA is TGTGCCAGCAGTGACGACCGAGGCACCGGGGAGCTGTTTTTT. Translating it yields CASSDDRGTGELFF.